This is a list of T cell receptor beta chains from one sample in a study of cytomegalovirus exposure and HLA in healthy donors. Assay: immunoSEQ multiplex PCR; the TCRdb copy retains only in-frame clones and omits some. The repertoire holds about 200,000 clones, almost 80% seen once, with around 1.8% in the top ten. Sequencing was carried out using PBMCs. These receptors came from a man aged 18-30 years in good health and CMV-seronegative. The CDR3 runs from the conserved cysteine through the conserved F or W. A D gene is named only where the DNA matches it firmly. Clone sizes are given selectively: once, few, many, or a class where the clone is expanded.

j_call v_call d_call clone_size cdr3_aa cdr3_nt
TRBJ2-3 TRBV7-2 TRBD2 . CASSRREGPADTQYF TGTGCCAGCAGCCGTAGGGAGGGCCCCGCAGATACGCAGTATTTT
TRBJ2-5 TRBV6-6 TRBD1 . CANVRTGEETQYF TGTGCCAACGTCCGGACAGGGGAAGAGACCCAGTACTTC
TRBJ1-2 TRBV5-5 TRBD1 . CASSLPTGANYGYTF TGTGCCAGCAGCTTGCCGACAGGGGCTAACTATGGCTACACCTTC
TRBJ2-1 TRBV2 . few CASRDYLYNEQFF TGTGCCAGCAGGGACTACCTATACAATGAGCAGTTCTTC
TRBJ2-2 TRBV7-9 TRBD2 . CSSSLLGLAGIGELFF TGTTCCAGCAGCCTCCTCGGACTAGCGGGGATCGGGGAGCTGTTTTTT
TRBJ2-1 TRBV7-9 . . CASSPAELNEQFF TGTGCCAGCAGCCCCGCGGAACTCAATGAGCAGTTCTTC
TRBJ2-7 TRBV7-9 . . CASSLDGGSLSSYEQYF TGTGCCAGCAGCTTAGATGGCGGCTCCCTAAGTTCCTACGAGCAGTACTTC
TRBJ1-1 TRBV20-1 . . CSARGVTEAFF TGCAGTGCTAGAGGCGTTACTGAAGCTTTCTTT
TRBJ2-3 TRBV7-2 . . CASSPPFLIRGRDTQYF TGTGCCAGCAGCCCCCCTTTTTTAATCCGCGGGCGGGATACGCAGTATTTT
TRBJ2-7 TRBV2 . . CASSTLSSYEQYF TGTGCCAGCAGTACTCTTAGCTCCTACGAGCAGTACTTC
TRBJ1-2 TRBV5-1 . . CASSLGAGGYYGYTF TGCGCCAGCAGCTTGGGGGCCGGGGGGTACTATGGCTACACCTTC
TRBJ2-3 TRBV5-1 TRBD1 . CASSLVGGQGSTDTQYF TGCGCCAGCAGCTTGGTAGGAGGACAGGGTAGCACAGATACGCAGTATTTT